This TCR beta chain was recovered during a study of blood T cell repertoires in COVID-19. In the study overall: Spain, Italy and the United States supplied samples that represented acute and convalescent COVID-19. Nucleic acid was either cDNA or gDNA, and it came from T cells, B-cell-depleted T cells, or PBMCs.

This clone was detected only a few times. The CDR3 covers 14 residues. Trimming pared 4 bases from V and 1 base from J, leaving 11 bases between. Germline CDR1 reads SGDLS; CDR2 reads YYNGEE. Per the authors' pipeline: Reference gene primers were amplified, and this amplification served to estimate nucleated cell counts. Measured with immunoSEQ multiplex PCR; TCRdb has only the in-frame clones, and not every one. V, J and clone size reflect that table, while D and trimming were determined from the DNA. This sample has approximately 110,000 clones, with 84% found just once. The sequencing sample was made of peripheral blood. The chain combines TRBV9 with TRBJ1-1; D remains ambiguous. This clonotype was obtained from a woman aged 35 to 49 with acute or convalescent COVID-19. In DNA, the CDR3 is TGTGCCAGCAGCCCATCACGCGCGAACACTGAAGCTTTCTTT. Amino acid sequence: CASSPSRANTEAFF.